These 17 T cell receptor beta chains were sequenced from one sample in a study of blood T cell repertoires in COVID-19. Only in-frame clones appear in the TCRdb table, and some are missing; sequencing was by immunoSEQ multiplex PCR. The data show about 230,000 clones, with around four fifths seen just once and approximately 9% held by the top ten. The sample comprised peripheral blood. These receptors all come from a man aged 40-55 years with active or convalescent COVID-19.

This chain uses TRBV2 with TRBJ2-2; D not certain. The CDR3 totals 15 residues. V lost 3 bases, J lost 9 bases, and 17 bases lay in between. Germline values: CDR1 SNHLY, CDR2 FYNNEI. CDR3 DNA sequence: TGTGCCAGCAGTGAGGCTAGTTTGTATGGCCGGGAGCTGTTTTTT. Translating it yields CASSEASLYGRELFF. The full variable domain, completed using reference TRBV2 and TRBJ2-2, is EPEVTQTPSHQVTQMGQEVILRCVPISNHLYFYWYRQILGQKVEFLVSFYNNEISEKSEIFDDQFSVERPDGSNFTLKIRSTKLEDSAMYFCASSEASLYGRELFFGEGSRLTVL.

The V and J genes are TRBV24-1 and TRBJ2-2; D is uncertain. CDR1 KGHDR and CDR2 SFDVKD come from the germline V gene. V was trimmed by 1 base and J by 0 bases, leaving 11 bases between them. The CDR3 runs 17 residues. The CDR3 sequence is CATSDFARFANTGELFF. CDR3 coding DNA: TGTGCCACCAGTGATTTTGCCAGGTTCGCGAACACCGGGGAGCTGTTTTTT.

There are a few counts of this clone. V and J are TRBV2 and TRBJ1-2; D uncertain. The germline V gene has CDR1 SNHLY and CDR2 FYNNEI. The CDR3 contains 13 residues. V shed 6 bases and J shed 2 bases, with 10 bases lying between them. CDR3 sequence (DNA): TGTGCCAGCAGGAGGTCCGCCAACTATGGCTACACCTTC. Protein product: CASRRSANYGYTF.

This clone has just one count. This chain links TRBV7-9 with TRBJ1-5, with D possibly being TRBD1 (6 bases). The CDR3 totals 16 residues. CDR1 and CDR2 (germline): SEHNR, FQNEAQ (reference sequence). V lost 1 base and J 3 bases, leaving 13 bases between the germline ends. The CDR3 DNA follows: TGTGCCAGCAGCTTAGAAGGGACACTTCCCAATCAGCCCCAGCATTTT. It yields the protein CASSLEGTLPNQPQHF.

This chain links TRBV7-9 with TRBJ1-1; D is possibly TRBD1 (6 bases). V dropped 5 bases and J dropped 5 bases, with 18 bases sitting between them. Germline V gene data show CDR1 as SEHNR and CDR2 as FQNEAQ (reference sequence). This CDR3 comprises 15 residues. CDR3 coding DNA: TGTGCCAGCAGCGAAGCCGGGACATTTCAGACTGAAGCTTTCTTT. Its protein product is CASSEAGTFQTEAFF. Filled out from reference TRBV7-9 and TRBJ1-1, the complete variable domain reads DTGVSQNPRHKITKRGQNVTFRCDPISEHNRLYWYRQTLGQGPEFLTYFQNEAQLEKSRLLSDRFSAERPKGSFSTLEIQRTEQGDSAMYLCASSEAGTFQTEAFFGQGTRLTVV.

The chain couples TRBV30 to TRBJ2-1, with TRBD2 matching 12 bases. Trimming removed 2 bases from V and 0 bases from J; junction bases left unmatched: 2. The germline gives CDR1 GTSNPN, CDR2 SVGIG (reference sequence). CDR3 length: 16 amino acids. The CDR3 spells CAWSQTSGSSYNEQFF. In nucleotides, the CDR3 is TGTGCCTGGAGTCAGACTAGCGGGAGCTCCTACAATGAGCAGTTCTTC. Full variable domain (outside the CDR3, taken from reference TRBV30 and TRBJ2-1): SQTIHQWPATLVQPVGSPLSLECTVEGTSNPNLYWYRQAAGRGLQLLFYSVGIGQISSEVPQNLSASRPQDRQFILSSKKLLLSDSGFYLCAWSQTSGSSYNEQFFGPGTRLTVL.

This clone appeared a few times. The chain combines TRBV6-5 with TRBJ1-2; maybe TRBD1 (6 bases). CDR3 length: 14 residues. V lost 6 bases and J lost 4, with 15 bases in between. Per germline, CDR1 MNHEY and CDR2 SVGAGI. The CDR3 coding sequence is TGTGCCAGCAGAGCAAATACAGGGTTCTATGGCTACACCTTC. This encodes CASRANTGFYGYTF.

The V and J genes are TRBV7-9 and TRBJ1-1, with a weak D call TRBD1 (5 bases). Per the germline V gene, CDR1 is SEHNR and CDR2 is FQNEAQ (reference sequence). The ends were cut back, 1 base at V and 9 bases at J, with 9 bases in the middle. The CDR3 has 12 residues. The CDR3 DNA sequence: TGTGCCAGCAGCTTAGTGGGGCTACAAGCTTTCTTT. Translated, it gives CASSLVGLQAFF.

In DNA, the CDR3 is TGTGCCAGCAGCCCGAGGGACAACTTCAACACCGGGGAGCTGTTTTTT. Its translation: CASSPRDNFNTGELFF. The gene calls are TRBV3-1 (or the pseudogene TRBV3-2) and TRBJ2-2; possible D gene TRBD1, 6 bases. Trimming removed 4 bases at V and 2 bases at J, with 14 bases between. CDR3 length: 16 amino acids. Looked up from germline, CDR1 is LGHDT and CDR2 is YNNKEL (reference sequence).

The chain uses TRBV6-5 and TRBJ2-7; D uncertain. Germline V CDR1 and CDR2: MNHEY, SVGAGI. Trimming took off 6 bases at V and 2 bases at J, with 14 bases between the two ends. The CDR3 is 14 amino acids. The CDR3 nucleotides are TGTGCCAGCAGCAGCGCCGGGTCCCCCTACGAGCAGTACTTC. Translated: CASSSAGSPYEQYF.

This clone occurred once. The gene calls are TRBV6-6 and TRBJ1-2; 8 bases match TRBD1. The trim removed 5 bases at V and 4 bases at J, leaving 6 bases unmatched. Germline V lookup: CDR1 MNHNY, CDR2 SVGAGI (reference sequence). The CDR3 has 14 amino acids. The CDR3 region has the DNA TGTGCCAGCAGTATAGGGACAGGCGGCTATGGCTACACCTTC. This encodes CASSIGTGGYGYTF.

The chain joins TRBV10-3 to TRBJ2-2, with D perhaps TRBD2 (5 bases). Germline loops: CDR1 ENHRY, CDR2 SYGVKD. The CDR3 is made up of 13 amino acids. The V end lost 4 bases, the J end lost 6 bases, and 9 bases lay between the germline ends. CDR3 residues: CAISAGIPGELFF. The CDR3 DNA reads TGTGCCATCAGTGCGGGGATTCCCGGGGAGCTGTTTTTT.

The V gene is TRBV28, the J gene TRBJ2-3, with D possibly matching TRBD2 (5 bases). The CDR3 spans 12 residues. The germline V and J ends were trimmed by 5 bases and 6 bases, with 9 bases remaining between them. Germline CDR1 is MDHEN and CDR2 is SYDVKM. As DNA, the CDR3 is TGTGCCAGCAGTCCGGGGTTTGATACGCAGTATTTT. Protein: CASSPGFDTQYF.

This sequence joins TRBV27 and TRBJ1-2; 7 nucleotides agree with TRBD1. Germline CDR1 reads MNHEY; CDR2 reads SMNVEV (reference sequence). V was pared by 3 bases and J by 6 bases, with 4 bases of the junction left unmatched. The CDR3 totals 13 residues. Written as DNA, the CDR3 is TGTGCCAGCAGTTTCCGACAGGGTCATGGCTACACCTTC. Protein sequence: CASSFRQGHGYTF.

J is TRBJ1-5 and V is TRBV15; 9 bases agree with TRBD1. Germline lookup yields CDR1 LNHNV and CDR2 YYDKDF (reference sequence). Germline trimming cut 3 bases from V and 1 base from J; bases unmatched to any gene: 13. CDR3 length equals 19 residues. CDR3 DNA sequence: TGTGCCACCAGCAGGACGGGGACAGGGAATTTATGGAGCAATCAGCCCCAGCATTTT. Its translation: CATSRTGTGNLWSNQPQHF.

The chain joins TRBV29-1 to TRBJ2-1, with a tentative D call TRBD1 (7 bases). This CDR3 is built from 13 residues. Germline values: CDR1 SQVTM, CDR2 ANQGSEA. Trimming took off 5 bases at V and 6 bases at J, with 14 bases between the two ends. CDR3 region: CSVRQGGSNEQFF. The CDR3 bases are TGCAGCGTTCGCCAGGGGGGTTCCAATGAGCAGTTCTTC.

This clone was detected a few times. This chain's CDR3 is CASSASGQQYF. CDR3 DNA: TGTGCCAGTAGTGCATCAGGGCAGCAGTACTTC. The chain links TRBV19 to TRBJ2-7; D perhaps matches TRBD1 (5 bases). The CDR3 spans 11 residues. The V gene lost 5 bases and the J gene lost 8 bases, with 10 bases spanning the gap. Germline V gene data show CDR1 as LNHDA and CDR2 as SQIVND (reference sequence).